The rows below give T cell receptor beta chains drawn from one sample of a study of Ad26.COV2.S vaccination and SARS-CoV-2 variants. Only in-frame clones appear in the TCRdb table, and some are missing; sequencing was by immunoSEQ multiplex PCR. The data hold about 420,000 clones, with roughly 90% observed a single time. The sample in question was peripheral blood, obtained in a trial of Ad26.COV2.S vaccine versus placebo. The receptors were sampled from a person between 18 and 65 years old who received the Ad26.COV2.S COVID-19 vaccine or a placebo. CDR3s include the opening cysteine and the closing phenylalanine or tryptophan. The order of the fields is J gene, D gene, V gene, clone size, CDR3 protein, CDR3 DNA. A D gene is named only where the DNA matches it firmly. Rows give clone size only sometimes, using once, few, many, or a class for an expanded clone.

TRBJ2-2 TRBD1 TRBV10-3 - CASLGTAAAGELFF TGTGCCTCCCTCGGGACAGCGGCAGCCGGGGAGCTGTTTTTT
TRBJ2-2 - TRBV19 - CASSTPMGPSTGELFF TGTGCCAGTAGTACCCCGATGGGACCCTCCACCGGGGAGCTGTTTTTT
TRBJ2-7 TRBD1 TRBV18 - CASSAGTGLIYEQYF TGTGCCAGCTCAGCCGGGACAGGGCTGATCTACGAGCAGTACTTC
TRBJ1-3 - TRBV6-1 - CASSELQTGNTIYF TGTGCCAGCAGTGAACTGCAGACTGGAAACACCATATATTTT
TRBJ1-5 - TRBV6-7 once CASTPFAGVQPQHF TGTGCCAGCACCCCTTTCGCAGGGGTTCAGCCCCAGCATTTT
TRBJ2-7 TRBD1 TRBV7-8 - CASSKDRGPYEQYF TGTGCCAGCAGCAAGGACAGGGGGCCGTACGAGCAGTACTTC
TRBJ1-1 - TRBV19 - CASSKGIGTEAFF TGTGCCAGTAGTAAGGGTATCGGCACTGAAGCTTTCTTT
TRBJ1-5 - TRBV19 - CASNPGGNQPQHF TGTGCCAGTAACCCAGGGGGCAATCAGCCCCAGCATTTT
TRBJ2-7 - TRBV6-5 once CASTPDRGDYEQYF TGTGCCAGCACCCCGGACAGAGGGGACTACGAGCAGTACTTC
TRBJ1-3 - TRBV21-1 - CASSKWAGLSSGNTIYF TGTGCCAGCAGCAAATGGGCAGGGCTGAGCTCTGGAAACACCATATATTTT
TRBJ2-3 TRBD2 TRBV5-5 - CASSLLGGGLIDTQYF TGTGCCAGCAGCTTGCTTGGCGGGGGGCTTATAGATACGCAGTATTTT
TRBJ2-1 TRBD2 TRBV7-3 once CASSLRAGDSYNEQFF TGTGCCAGCAGCTTAAGAGCGGGAGACTCCTACAATGAGCAGTTCTTC
TRBJ1-1 - TRBV3-1/TRBV3-2 - CASSQPEVNTEAFF TGTGCCAGCAGCCAACCGGAGGTCAACACTGAAGCTTTCTTT
TRBJ1-1 - TRBV9 - CASSVGVTGTEAFF TGTGCCAGCAGCGTCGGCGTCACGGGCACTGAAGCTTTCTTT
TRBJ2-3 - TRBV10-2 - CASTGSRVRADTQYF TGCGCCAGCACGGGCTCCAGGGTTCGGGCAGATACGCAGTATTTT
TRBJ1-5 - TRBV19 - CASSISRRGGMRSNQPQHF TGTGCCAGTAGTATATCCCGTCGAGGAGGGATGCGGAGCAATCAGCCCCAGCATTTT
TRBJ2-7 - TRBV29-1 - CSVEDLTSYEQYF TGCAGCGTTGAAGATTTGACATCCTACGAGCAGTACTTC
TRBJ1-5 - TRBV19 - CASSPSIQGPQHF TGTGCCAGTAGTCCCTCCATTCAGGGACCCCAGCATTTT
TRBJ2-7 TRBD1 TRBV6-2/TRBV6-3 - CASSQPGQWTYEQYF TGTGCCAGCAGTCAGCCGGGACAGTGGACCTACGAGCAGTACTTC
TRBJ2-7 - TRBV19 - CASSRDPQGWEQYF TGTGCCAGTAGTAGGGACCCCCAAGGATGGGAGCAGTACTTC
TRBJ2-7 - TRBV12-3/TRBV12-4 - CASSLGNIGEQYF TGTGCCAGCAGTTTAGGTAACATCGGGGAGCAGTACTTC
TRBJ1-1 - TRBV7-2 few CASSSGRVMITEAFF TGTGCCAGCAGCAGCGGCCGGGTGATGATCACTGAAGCTTTCTTT
TRBJ2-5 - TRBV7-8 - CASSRRWLQETQYF TGTGCCAGCAGCCGGAGGTGGCTGCAAGAGACCCAGTACTTC
TRBJ1-6 TRBD1 TRBV7-9 - CASSPTGQGNSPLHF TGTGCCAGCAGCCCCACGGGACAGGGTAATTCACCCCTCCACTTT
TRBJ2-1 TRBD2 TRBV4-2 - CASSPLAGGPNEQFF TGTGCCAGCAGCCCCCTAGCGGGGGGGCCCAATGAGCAGTTCTTC
TRBJ1-2 - TRBV13 - CASSLQGLGGYTF TGTGCCAGCAGCTTACAGGGTCTTGGCGGCTACACCTTC
TRBJ2-3 TRBD2 TRBV7-8 - CASSPLTSGGATDTQYF TGTGCCAGCAGCCCCTTGACTAGCGGGGGGGCCACAGATACGCAGTATTTT
TRBJ2-5 TRBD2 TRBV7-2 - CASSLEAGGSQETQYF TGTGCCAGCAGCTTGGAAGCGGGGGGATCCCAAGAGACCCAGTACTTC
TRBJ2-2 - TRBV7-2 - CASSLQNQGTGELFF TGTGCCAGCAGCTTACAAAATCAGGGAACCGGGGAGCTGTTTTTT
TRBJ1-1 - TRBV2 - CASSDRPGLNTEAFF TGTGCCAGCAGTGACCGGCCAGGGCTTAACACTGAAGCTTTCTTT
TRBJ1-6 TRBD1 TRBV4-1 - CASSQTTGGLTNSPLHF TGCGCCAGCAGCCAGACGACAGGGGGGTTAACTAATTCACCCCTCCACTTT
TRBJ2-1 - TRBV6-5 few CASSYSNRGRDEQFF TGTGCCAGCAGTTACTCGAACAGAGGTCGGGATGAGCAGTTCTTC
TRBJ2-1 TRBD1 TRBV19 - CASSPSAGTANEQFF TGTGCCAGTAGCCCGAGCGCCGGGACAGCCAATGAGCAGTTCTTC
TRBJ1-1 - TRBV6-6 - CASGPGLNTEAFF TGTGCCAGCGGGCCGGGATTGAACACTGAAGCTTTCTTT
TRBJ2-7 - TRBV6-1 - CASSEPARAFYEQYF TGTGCCAGCAGTGAACCGGCCAGGGCTTTCTACGAGCAGTACTTC
TRBJ2-5 TRBD2 TRBV28 once CATPGRGGPQETQYF TGTGCCACCCCGGGGCGGGGGGGCCCCCAAGAGACCCAGTACTTC
TRBJ2-7 TRBD1 TRBV9 - CASSVTGGGEQYF TGTGCCAGCAGCGTTACAGGGGGCGGCGAGCAGTACTTC
TRBJ2-7 TRBD1 TRBV28 - CASTETGVYYEQYF TGTGCCAGCACGGAAACAGGGGTCTACTACGAGCAGTACTTC
TRBJ2-3 - TRBV3-1/TRBV3-2 - CASSLMRLSDTQYF TGTGCCAGCAGCCTAATGCGGCTGTCAGATACGCAGTATTTT
TRBJ2-5 TRBD1 TRBV2 - CASSVNRGRQETQYF TGTGCCAGCAGCGTGAACAGGGGGCGGCAAGAGACCCAGTACTTC
TRBJ1-2 TRBD1 TRBV28 - CASSPPTGAGYGYTF TGTGCCAGCAGCCCCCCTACAGGGGCCGGCTATGGCTACACCTTC
TRBJ2-3 - TRBV19 - CASSIGTRDTQYF TGTGCCAGTAGTATTGGGACGAGAGATACGCAGTATTTT
TRBJ1-2 - TRBV29-1 - CSVEDLGGDYGYTF TGCAGCGTTGAAGATCTTGGGGGCGACTATGGCTACACCTTC
TRBJ2-1 TRBD2 TRBV11-3 - CASSSPTGTSGGEQFF TGTGCCAGCAGCTCACCAACCGGGACTAGCGGGGGAGAGCAGTTCTTC
TRBJ1-1 - TRBV7-9 - CASSLGGSTEAFF TGTGCCAGCAGCTTAGGGGGGTCCACTGAAGCTTTCTTT
TRBJ2-7 - TRBV4-1 - CASSQVQGGYEQYF TGCGCCAGCAGCCAAGTCCAGGGGGGATACGAGCAGTACTTC
TRBJ1-1 - TRBV29-1 - CSVVRVENTEAFF TGCAGCGTTGTAAGGGTGGAGAACACTGAAGCTTTCTTT
TRBJ2-7 - TRBV28 once CASSFLANSYEQYF TGTGCCAGCAGTTTCTTGGCAAATTCCTACGAGCAGTACTTC
TRBJ1-2 - TRBV19 - CASSWQILYGYTF TGTGCCAGTAGTTGGCAGATTCTCTATGGCTACACCTTC
TRBJ2-7 - TRBV11-2 - CASSLAGAYEQYF TGTGCCAGCAGCTTAGCCGGAGCCTACGAGCAGTACTTC
TRBJ2-5 - TRBV28 - CASSSLGGAETQYF TGTGCCAGCAGTTCCCTAGGGGGGGCGGAGACCCAGTACTTC
TRBJ2-5 - TRBV9 - CASSVPRRAAETQYF TGTGCCAGCAGCGTACCCAGGAGGGCAGCAGAGACCCAGTACTTC
TRBJ2-1 - TRBV18 - CASSPPNRGGYEQFF TGTGCCAGCTCACCACCTAACAGGGGGGGTTATGAGCAGTTCTTC
TRBJ1-4 - TRBV28 - CASTSGPHTFPSTNEKLFF TGTGCCAGCACCTCCGGACCCCACACTTTTCCTTCAACTAATGAAAAACTGTTTTTT
TRBJ1-2 TRBD1 TRBV5-1 - CASSLRDRNYGYTF TGCGCCAGCAGCTTACGGGACAGAAACTATGGCTACACCTTC
TRBJ1-5 - TRBV30 - CAWSRQGNQPQHF TGTGCCTGGAGTCGGCAGGGTAATCAGCCCCAGCATTTT
TRBJ1-5 - TRBV19 - CASSWGPGQPQHF TGTGCCAGTAGTTGGGGGCCGGGTCAGCCCCAGCATTTT